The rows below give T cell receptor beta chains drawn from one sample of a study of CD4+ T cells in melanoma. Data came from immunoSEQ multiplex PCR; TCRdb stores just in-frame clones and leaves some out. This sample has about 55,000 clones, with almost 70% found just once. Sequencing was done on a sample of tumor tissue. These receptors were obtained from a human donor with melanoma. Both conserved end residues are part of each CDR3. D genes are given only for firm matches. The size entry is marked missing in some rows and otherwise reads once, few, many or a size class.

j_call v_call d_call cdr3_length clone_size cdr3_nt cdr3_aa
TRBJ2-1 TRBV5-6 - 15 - TGTGCCAGCACCAAGGGACGGAGCTCCTACAATGAGCAGTTCTTC CASTKGRSSYNEQFF
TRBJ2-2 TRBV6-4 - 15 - TGTGCCAGCAGTCCGACACAGTTGAACACCGGGGAGCTGTTTTTT CASSPTQLNTGELFF
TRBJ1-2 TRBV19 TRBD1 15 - TGTGCCAGTAGCCCACGTCCAGGGGGAGATTATGGCTACACCTTC CASSPRPGGDYGYTF
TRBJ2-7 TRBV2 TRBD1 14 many TGTGCCAGTAGAGTCCCGGGACAGGGGAACGAGCAGTACTTC CASRVPGQGNEQYF
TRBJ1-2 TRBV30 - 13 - TGTGCCTGGAGTCGAAGTAGGGGAAATAGCTACACCTTC CAWSRSRGNSYTF
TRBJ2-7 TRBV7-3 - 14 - TGTGCCAGCAGCCCAGGGAATGGGAGGTACGAGCAGTACTTC CASSPGNGRYEQYF
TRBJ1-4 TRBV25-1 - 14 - TGTGCCAGCAGTGAATGGGGCAGTGATGAAAAACTGTTTTTT CASSEWGSDEKLFF
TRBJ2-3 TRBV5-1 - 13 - TGCGCCAGCAGCTTGGTGCTAGGGCATACGCAGTATTTT CASSLVLGHTQYF
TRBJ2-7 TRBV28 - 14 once TGTGCCAGCACCCTGAGGGGGTTTGGGTACGAGCAGTACTTC CASTLRGFGYEQYF
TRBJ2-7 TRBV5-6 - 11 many TGTGCCAGCAGCTTGTCCCACGAGCAGTACTTC CASSLSHEQYF
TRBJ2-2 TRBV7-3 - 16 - TGTGCCAGCAGCTCCTTCCGCAGGGGTAGCACCGGGGAGCTGTTTTTT CASSSFRRGSTGELFF
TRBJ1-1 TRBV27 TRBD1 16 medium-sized TGTGCCAGCAGTTTAAATCCACAGGGGGCGTACACTGAAGCTTTCTTT CASSLNPQGAYTEAFF
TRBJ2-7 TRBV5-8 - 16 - TGTGCCAGCAGCCAGACCTACAGGGCTCTCTCCTACGAGCAGTACTTC CASSQTYRALSYEQYF
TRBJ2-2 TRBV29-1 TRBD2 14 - TGCAGCGTTGATAGAAGCGGGGGGGCCGGGGAGCTGTTTTTT CSVDRSGGAGELFF
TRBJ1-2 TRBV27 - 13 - TGTGCCAGCAGTCCACCTAACAGCTATGGCTACACCTTC CASSPPNSYGYTF
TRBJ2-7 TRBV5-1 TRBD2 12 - TGCGCCAGCAGCTGGGGAGGGAACGAGCAGTACTTC CASSWGGNEQYF
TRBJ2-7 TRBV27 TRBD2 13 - TGTGCCAGCAGCCCGGGACTAGCGGGGCTCTTGGACTTC CASSPGLAGLLDF
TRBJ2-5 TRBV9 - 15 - TGTGCCAGCAGCGTAGATTTTGGGTATAAGGAGACCCAGTACTTC CASSVDFGYKETQYF
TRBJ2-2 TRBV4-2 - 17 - TGTGCCAGCAGCCAAGCTACGGGCGCGGGCTACACCGGGGAGCTGTTTTTT CASSQATGAGYTGELFF
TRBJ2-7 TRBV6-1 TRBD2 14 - TGTGCCAGCTCTACACTAGCGGGATTCTACGAGCAGTACTTC CASSTLAGFYEQYF
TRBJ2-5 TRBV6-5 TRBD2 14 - TGTGCCAGCAAAAGCGGGGGGGCCCTGGAGACCCAGTACTTC CASKSGGALETQYF
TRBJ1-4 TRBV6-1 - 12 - TGTGCCAGCAGCCTGGTGTTGGAAAAACTGTTTTTT CASSLVLEKLFF
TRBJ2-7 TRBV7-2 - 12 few TGTGCCAGCAGCTTAGGAAGAGGAGAGCAGTACTTC CASSLGRGEQYF
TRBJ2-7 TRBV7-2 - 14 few TGTGCCAGCAGCCCGGAGACAGGAGCCTACGAGCAGTACTTC CASSPETGAYEQYF
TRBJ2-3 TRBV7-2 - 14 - TGTGCCAGCAGCTTGAACGGGGGCGGTAGGACGCAGTATTTT CASSLNGGGRTQYF
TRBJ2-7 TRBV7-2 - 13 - TGTGCCAGCAGCTTAGCTCTCCGGTACGAGCAGTACTTC CASSLALRYEQYF
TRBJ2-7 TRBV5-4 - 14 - TGTGCCAGCAGCTTGGTTGGAAACTCCTACGAGCAGTACTTC CASSLVGNSYEQYF
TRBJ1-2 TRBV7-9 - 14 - TGTGCCAGCAGCAGGGTCAGGGAGGAGGTTGGCTACACCTTC CASSRVREEVGYTF
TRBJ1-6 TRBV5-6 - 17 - TGTGCCAGCAGCCCAGGCCCGTTCTACTCCTATAATTCACCCCTCCACTTT CASSPGPFYSYNSPLHF
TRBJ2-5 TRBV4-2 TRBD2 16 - TGTGCCAGCAGCCAACCGCGACTAGCGGGGTACGAGACCCAGTACTTC CASSQPRLAGYETQYF
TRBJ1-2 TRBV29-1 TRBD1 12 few TGCAGCGTCACAATACAGGGGGCTGGCTACACCTTC CSVTIQGAGYTF
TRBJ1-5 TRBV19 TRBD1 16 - TGTGCCAGTAGTATTGGTTGGACAGGGGGCATTCAGCCCCAGCATTTT CASSIGWTGGIQPQHF
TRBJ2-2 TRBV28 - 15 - TGTGCCAGCAGTTTAGCAGGAGAAAACACCGGGGAGCTGTTTTTT CASSLAGENTGELFF
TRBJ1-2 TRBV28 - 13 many TGTGCCAGCAGTCTCGACAGGTACTATGGCTACACCTTC CASSLDRYYGYTF
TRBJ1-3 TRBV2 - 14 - TGTGCCAGCAGGGTACAGAGCTCTGGAAACACCATATATTTT CASRVQSSGNTIYF
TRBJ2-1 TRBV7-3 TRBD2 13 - TGTGCCAGCAGTCCCGGGACTAGCAATGAGCAGTTCTTC CASSPGTSNEQFF
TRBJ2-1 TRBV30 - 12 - TGTGCCTGGACGCCTTCCGGGGATGAGCAGTTCTTC CAWTPSGDEQFF
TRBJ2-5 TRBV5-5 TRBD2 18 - TGTGCCAGCAGCCCCCGAGGGGGCCTAGCGGGGTCGCAAGAGACCCAGTACTTC CASSPRGGLAGSQETQYF
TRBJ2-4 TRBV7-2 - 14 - TGTGCCAGCAGCTGGTCTAGGGGGACGAACATTCAGTACTTC CASSWSRGTNIQYF
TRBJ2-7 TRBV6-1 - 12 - TGTGCCAGCACCACAGGACCCTACGAGCAGTACTTC CASTTGPYEQYF
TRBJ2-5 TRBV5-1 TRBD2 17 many TGCGCCAGCAGCGTCGTAAGGACTAGCGGGGAGGAAGAGACCCAGTACTTC CASSVVRTSGEEETQYF
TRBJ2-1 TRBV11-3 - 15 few TGTGCCAGCAGCTCCTGGGAAAAGTCCTACAATGAGCAGTTCTTC CASSSWEKSYNEQFF
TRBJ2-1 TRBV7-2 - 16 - TGTGCCAGCAACAACTTGGACAGCTCCCCCTACAATGAGCAGTTCTTC CASNNLDSSPYNEQFF
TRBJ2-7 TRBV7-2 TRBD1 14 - TGTGCCAGCAGCTTAGGACACAGGGGGCAAGAGCAGTACTTC CASSLGHRGQEQYF
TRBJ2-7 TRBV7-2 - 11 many TGTGCCAGCAGCTTTTCGGGCGAGCAGTACTTC CASSFSGEQYF
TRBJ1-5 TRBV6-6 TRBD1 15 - TGTGCCAGCAGGAAGCCGGGACAGGGGGACCAGCCCCAGCATTTT CASRKPGQGDQPQHF
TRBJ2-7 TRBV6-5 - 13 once TGTGCCAGCAGTTACTCAAGGGTCTACGAGCAGTACTTC CASSYSRVYEQYF
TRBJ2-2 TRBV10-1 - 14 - TGCGCCAGCAGCGCCGGACTATTAGGCGGGGAGCTGTTTTTT CASSAGLLGGELFF
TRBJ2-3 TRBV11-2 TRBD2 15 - TGTGCCAGCAGCTCAAGCGGGGTTCGGGCAGATACGCAGTATTTT CASSSSGVRADTQYF
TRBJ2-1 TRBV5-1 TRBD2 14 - TGCGCCAGCAGCCCTAGTGCGGGGGGCGATGAGCAGTTCTTC CASSPSAGGDEQFF
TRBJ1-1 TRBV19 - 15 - TGTGCCAGTAGTATAGGAGCGGGGATGAACACTGAAGCTTTCTTT CASSIGAGMNTEAFF
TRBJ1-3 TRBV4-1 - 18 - TGCGCCAGCAGCCAATATCTAATAGGGCGGTCCTCTGGAAACACCATATATTTT CASSQYLIGRSSGNTIYF
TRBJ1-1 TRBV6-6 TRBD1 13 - TGTGCCAGCAGGTCGGACAGGGGGAAGGGAGCTTTCTTT CASRSDRGKGAFF
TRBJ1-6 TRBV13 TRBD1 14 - TGTGCCAGCAGCTCCCGGACAGGAAGTTCACCCCTCCACTTT CASSSRTGSSPLHF
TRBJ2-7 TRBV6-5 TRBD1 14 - TGTGCCAGCCAAGGACAGGCGAATACCTACGAGCAGTACTTC CASQGQANTYEQYF
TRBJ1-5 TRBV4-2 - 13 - TGTGCCAGCAGCCGGGGTCGCAATCAGCCCCAGCATTTT CASSRGRNQPQHF
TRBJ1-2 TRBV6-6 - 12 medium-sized TGTGCCAGCACTTGGGGGGCAGTAGGCTACACCTTC CASTWGAVGYTF
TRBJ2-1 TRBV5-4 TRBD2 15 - TGTGCCAGCAGCTTGGCGGCTAGCGGGCCCAATGAGCAGTTCTTC CASSLAASGPNEQFF
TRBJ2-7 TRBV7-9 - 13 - TGTGCCAGCAGCATACCCCAGGGGCACGAGCAGTACTTC CASSIPQGHEQYF